These 23 T cell receptor beta chains share one sample of origin, sequenced in a study of cytomegalovirus exposure and HLA in healthy donors. PCR used 60 Vbeta primers and 13 Jbeta primers. Data came from immunoSEQ multiplex PCR; TCRdb stores just in-frame clones and leaves some out. The profile shows over 150,000 clones, 74% of them singletons. The sample was PBMCs. All receptors derive from a woman in her 30s in good health and CMV-seropositive.

V gene TRBV6-5 combines with J gene TRBJ1-2; 7 bases are shared with TRBD1. This CDR3 is 15 amino acids long. Per the germline V gene, CDR1 is MNHEY and CDR2 is SVGAGI. The V and J ends lost 2 bases and 5 bases, in that order; junction bases with no gene match: 8. The CDR3 coding sequence is TGTGCCAGCAGTTACACTAACAGGGGCGCTTATGGCTACACCTTC. Translated: CASSYTNRGAYGYTF.

This clone was observed a handful of times. The chain employs TRBV7-9 and TRBJ1-1, with D hard to call. The length of the CDR3 is 15 residues. V was trimmed by 0 bases and J by 5 bases, leaving 13 bases between them. Germline loops: CDR1 SEHNR, CDR2 FQNEAQ (reference sequence). The DNA for the CDR3 is TGTGCCAGCAGCTTAGCGGAGGGTGAGGGTACTGAAGCTTTCTTT. Protein sequence: CASSLAEGEGTEAFF. Complete variable domain (other parts from reference TRBV7-9 and TRBJ1-1): DTGVSQNPRHKITKRGQNVTFRCDPISEHNRLYWYRQTLGQGPEFLTYFQNEAQLEKSRLLSDRFSAERPKGSFSTLEIQRTEQGDSAMYLCASSLAEGEGTEAFFGQGTRLTVV.

A few counts support this clone. A junction end diverges from the germline sequence, so it may reflect a read error. The genes are TRBV20-1 and TRBJ1-1, with 8 bases that match TRBD1. CDR3 size: 11 residues. Per germline, CDR1 DFQATT and CDR2 SNEGSKA (reference sequence). In nucleotides, the CDR3 is TGCAGTGCTAGCCCGGACAGGGAAGGTTTCTTT. Its translation is CSASPDREGFF.

The CDR3 loop is CASLARAGSYEQYF. The DNA of the CDR3 is TGTGCCAGCCTGGCCAGGGCAGGCTCCTACGAGCAGTACTTC. V usage is TRBV28 and J usage is TRBJ2-7; D might be TRBD1 (5 bases). The CDR3 runs to 14 residues. Trimming stripped 8 bases from V and 0 bases from J, with 14 bases between. Per germline, CDR1 MDHEN and CDR2 SYDVKM. The full variable domain, with the rest looked up from reference TRBV28 and TRBJ2-7, is DVKVTQSSRYLVKRTGEKVFLECVQDMDHENMFWYRQDPGLGLRLIYFSYDVKMKEKGDIPEGYSVSREKKERFSLILESASTNQTSMYLCASLARAGSYEQYFGPGTRLTVT.

V is TRBV19 and J is TRBJ1-2; 8 nucleotides agree with TRBD1. CDR3 length: 13 amino acids. The germline V gene encodes CDR1 LNHDA and CDR2 SQIVND (reference sequence). Germline trimming cut 5 bases from V and 2 bases from J; bases unmatched to any gene: 1. CDR3 region: CASSRTGNYGYTF. In nucleotides, the CDR3 is TGTGCCAGTAGTCGGACAGGGAACTATGGCTACACCTTC. Complete variable domain (other parts from reference TRBV19 and TRBJ1-2): DGGITQSPKYLFRKEGQNVTLSCEQNLNHDAMYWYRQDPGQGLRLIYYSQIVNDFQKGDIAEGYSVSREKKESFPLTVTSAQKNPTAFYLCASSRTGNYGYTFGSGTRLTVV.

A remark on this clone: Other DNA sequences in the same sample also yield this CDR3. V usage is TRBV2 and J usage is TRBJ2-7; maybe TRBD1 (6 bases). Germline values: CDR1 SNHLY, CDR2 FYNNEI. The CDR3 totals 11 residues. Trimming removed 10 bases from V and 3 bases from J, with 10 bases in between. CDR3 DNA: TGTGCCACCTCGGACAGCTACGAGCAGTACTTC. This encodes CATSDSYEQYF.

CDR3 residues: CASSARQGAVEQFF. CDR3 nucleotide sequence: TGTGCCAGCAGTGCCAGACAGGGGGCTGTAGAGCAGTTCTTC. The rearrangement joins TRBV27 to TRBJ2-1, with TRBD1 identical over 10 bases. Germline CDR1 and CDR2: MNHEY and SMNVEV (reference sequence). The CDR3 contains 14 residues. V trimming: 5 bases; J trimming: 10 bases; junction bases outside the gene matches: 8.

This clone was counted only a few times. This rearrangement joins TRBV5-1 to TRBJ2-5; D is possibly TRBD2 (6 bases). V lost 1 base and J lost 5, with 15 bases in between. CDR1 SGHRS and CDR2 YFSETQ come from the germline V gene. The CDR3 loop spans 15 amino acids. The CDR3 sequence: CASSLRGMGRETQYF. For the CDR3, the DNA is TGCGCCAGCAGCTTGCGCGGGATGGGTCGGGAGACCCAGTACTTC.

About this clone: One base separates it from a far larger clone, so it is likely a read error. This chain links TRBV6-1 with TRBJ1-4; no definite D call. Germline-derived CDR1 and CDR2 are MNHNS and SASEGT. This CDR3 is 15 amino acids long. V was trimmed by 1 base and J by 5 bases, leaving 11 bases between them. The CDR3 spells CASSEVTRSNEKLFF. The CDR3 nucleotides are TGTGCCAGCAGTGAAGTGACACGGTCGAATGAAAAACTGTTTTTT.

The chain is built from TRBV28 and TRBJ1-4; no definite D call. The V gene lost 6 bases and the J gene lost 0 bases, with 11 bases spanning the gap. Per germline, CDR1 MDHEN and CDR2 SYDVKM. CDR3 size: 15 residues. The CDR3 here is CASSPGWATNEKLFF. CDR3 nucleotide sequence: TGTGCCAGCAGCCCCGGGTGGGCAACTAATGAAAAACTGTTTTTT.

The V call is TRBV7-2, the J call TRBJ2-3, with D unclear. The CDR3 is made up of 15 amino acids. The germline V gene encodes CDR1 SGHTA and CDR2 FQGNSA. V was pared by 0 bases and J by 3 bases, with 10 bases between. CDR3 protein: CASSLAKGATDTQYF. Written as DNA, the CDR3 is TGTGCCAGCAGCTTAGCGAAAGGAGCTACAGATACGCAGTATTTT.

This rearrangement joins TRBV20-1 to TRBJ2-1; D perhaps matches TRBD2 (7 bases). Trimming removed 5 bases from V and 7 bases from J, with 9 bases in between. The length of the CDR3 is 11 residues. CDR1 is DFQATT, CDR2 SNEGSKA, per germline (reference sequence). The CDR3 coding sequence is TGCAGTGCTGGGAGGGGGAATGAGCAGTTCTTC. This translates into CSAGRGNEQFF.

The V and J genes are TRBV28 and TRBJ2-1; 8 bases align to TRBD2. This CDR3 has 14 residues. Unmatched junction bases numbered 2, after V lost 1 base and J lost 6 bases. CDR1 and CDR2 from the germline V gene are MDHEN and SYDVKM. Here the CDR3 DNA reads TGTGCCAGCAGTTTATTGGCGGGAGGCAATGAGCAGTTCTTC. It yields the protein CASSLLAGGNEQFF.

The chain carries TRBV27 and TRBJ2-7; a weak D match, TRBD2 (5 bases). The CDR3 spans 11 residues. Germline assignment: CDR1 MNHEY and CDR2 SMNVEV (reference sequence). Between the trimmed V and J ends, which lost 4 bases and 4 bases, there was a span of 5 bases. The chain's CDR3 is CASSSGYEQYF. The CDR3 nucleotides read TGTGCCAGCAGTTCGGGATACGAGCAGTACTTC.

On this clone: The germline gene is not matched at one end of the junction; a read error may be the cause. The gene calls are TRBV7-7 and TRBJ2-2; 8 bases line up with TRBD1. The length of the CDR3 is 14 residues. In germline, CDR1 is SSHAT, CDR2 FNYEAQ (reference sequence). CDR3 nucleotide sequence: TGTGCTAGCAGCTCAGGGGGCGAGACCGGGGAGCTGTTTTTT. Translated: CASSSGGETGELFF.

The chain links TRBV9 to TRBJ1-2; no definite D call. Between the trimmed V and J ends, which lost 3 bases and 4 bases, there was a span of 10 bases. The CDR3 is 13 amino acids. Germline V gives CDR1 SGDLS, CDR2 YYNGEE. CDR3 residues: CASSAGGSYGYTF. Written as DNA, the CDR3 is TGTGCCAGCAGCGCGGGAGGTAGCTATGGCTACACCTTC. Supplemented by reference TRBV9 and TRBJ1-2, the full variable domain reads DSGVTQTPKHLITATGQRVTLRCSPRSGDLSVYWYQQSLDQGLQFLIQYYNGEERAKGNILERFSAQQFPDLHSELNLSSLELGDSALYFCASSAGGSYGYTFGSGTRLTVV.

The chain is built from TRBV2 and TRBJ2-7, with 8 nucleotides matching TRBD1. CDR1 and CDR2 from the germline V gene are SNHLY and FYNNEI. This CDR3 is 13 amino acids long. V was clipped by 6 bases and J by 7 bases; unmatched bases: 8. CDR3 in amino acids: CASRAGTGWEQYF. The CDR3 DNA sequence: TGTGCCAGCAGGGCCGGGACAGGCTGGGAGCAGTACTTC.

The CDR3 loop is CASSPNDRALSGANVLTF. CDR3 nucleotides: TGTGCCAGCTCACCGAACGACAGGGCCCTCTCTGGGGCCAACGTCCTGACTTTC. The J gene is TRBJ2-6, the V gene TRBV18, with 7 bases matching TRBD1. The CDR3 is made up of 18 amino acids. With 3 bases clipped from V and 0 bases from J, the junction kept 8 bases outside the gene matches. Germline-derived CDR1 and CDR2 are KGHSH and LQKENI.

This chain links TRBV11-2 with TRBJ2-5; 8 positions agree with TRBD2. The trim removed 7 bases at V and 5 bases at J, leaving 15 bases unmatched. The germline gives CDR1 SGHAT, CDR2 FQNNGV. This CDR3 comprises 16 residues. The CDR3 loop reads CASIPGLAGFSETQYF. In DNA, the CDR3 is TGTGCCAGCATCCCTGGCTTAGCGGGATTTTCGGAGACCCAGTACTTC.

This chain links TRBV11-2 with TRBJ2-7, with 8 bases lining up with TRBD2. The CDR3 consists of 16 residues. Germline V lookup: CDR1 SGHAT, CDR2 FQNNGV. The trim removed 3 bases at V and 2 bases at J, leaving 9 bases unmatched. The CDR3 bases are TGTGCCAGCAGCTTGAGTGAGGGGACTAGAGCCTACGAGCAGTACTTC. This sequence encodes CASSLSEGTRAYEQYF.

V is TRBV11-2 and J is TRBJ2-1; the match to TRBD2 covers 11 bases. With V trimmed by 2 bases and J by 8 bases, 5 bases remained unmatched. Germline V CDR1 and CDR2: SGHAT, FQNNGV. This CDR3 is built from 15 residues. The CDR3 here is CASSLFLAGGDEQFF. The CDR3 DNA follows: TGTGCCAGCAGCTTATTCCTAGCGGGAGGCGATGAGCAGTTCTTC.

This clone was observed a single time. The gene calls are TRBV10-2 and TRBJ2-2, with D maybe TRBD2 (5 bases). CDR3 length: 15 residues. The germline V gene has CDR1 WSHSY and CDR2 SAAADI. Between the trimmed V and J ends, which lost 6 bases and 4 bases, there was a span of 15 bases. CDR3 sequence (DNA): TGCGCCAGCAGGGAAAGGCCCCGGGGCACCGGGGAGCTGTTTTTT. Translation gives CASRERPRGTGELFF.

This rearrangement joins TRBV6-5 to TRBJ1-5; 9 positions match TRBD1. Trimming at V came to 2 bases and at J to 6 bases, leaving 5 bases not matched to a gene. The germline V gene encodes CDR1 MNHEY and CDR2 SVGAGI. This CDR3 has 15 amino acids. The CDR3 loop reads CASSYAQGASQPQHF. The CDR3 DNA is TGTGCCAGCAGTTACGCACAGGGGGCGAGTCAGCCCCAGCATTTT.